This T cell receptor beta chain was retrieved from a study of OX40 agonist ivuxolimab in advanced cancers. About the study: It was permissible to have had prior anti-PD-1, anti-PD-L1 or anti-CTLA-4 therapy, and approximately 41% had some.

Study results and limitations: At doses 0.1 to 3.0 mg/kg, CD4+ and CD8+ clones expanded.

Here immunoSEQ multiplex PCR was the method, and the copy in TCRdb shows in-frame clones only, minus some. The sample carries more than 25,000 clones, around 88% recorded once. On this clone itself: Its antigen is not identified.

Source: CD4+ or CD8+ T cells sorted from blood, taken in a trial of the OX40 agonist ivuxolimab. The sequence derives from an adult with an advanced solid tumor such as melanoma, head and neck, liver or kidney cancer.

CDR3 sequence (DNA): TGTGCCAGCAGCGGTACCTACGAGCAGTACTTC. Translated, it gives CASSGTYEQYF. The chain couples TRBV5-5 to TRBJ2-7, with D hard to call. Germline values: CDR1 SGHKS, CDR2 YYEKEE (reference sequence). CDR3 length equals 11 residues. The ends were cut back, 4 bases at V and 2 bases at J, with 4 bases in the middle.